A selection of T cell receptor beta chains follows, all from one sample in a study of blood T cells in healthy people across ages. TCRdb independently ran MiXCR on the 5' RACE reads; one entry per CDR3 protein. The profile shows approximately 2,000,000 distinct CDR3 sequences, 35% to 50% of them singletons. What was sequenced was blood. These receptors were collected from a human donor in good health. The CDR3 runs from the conserved cysteine through the conserved F or W. Fields, in order: CDR3 DNA, CDR3 protein, J gene, D gene, clone size, CDR3 length, V gene. A D gene is named only where the DNA matches it firmly. Size values are once, few and many counts, or a class for expanded clones, and some rows have none.

TGTGCCAGCAGCTCACAGGGGGCGAGGAATCAGCCCCAGCATTTT,CASSSQGARNQPQHF,TRBJ1-5,TRBD1,few,15,TRBV12-3/TRBV12-4
TGCGCCAGCAGCCAAGATGGGGGACAGGGGAACTATCAGCCCCAGCATTTT,CASSQDGGQGNYQPQHF,TRBJ1-5,TRBD1,NA,17,TRBV4-1
TGTGCCAGCAGCTTAAGTGGCGGGTTTAACACTGAAGCTTTCTTT,CASSLSGGFNTEAFF,TRBJ1-1,NA,NA,15,TRBV7-9
TGTGCCAGCAGCCCACCCTCCGGGCGAGGGGGCTATGGCTACACCTTC,CASSPPSGRGGYGYTF,TRBJ1-2,NA,once,16,TRBV7-9
TGCAGTGCTCTCACAGGGGTTCGTACTGAAGCTTTCTTT,CSALTGVRTEAFF,TRBJ1-1,TRBD1,few,13,TRBV20-1
TGCAGTGCTCCAGATAAACGGGGCTCCTACGAGCAGTACTTC,CSAPDKRGSYEQYF,TRBJ2-7,NA,NA,14,TRBV20-1
TGTGCCAGCAGCTTAGCGGACAGGGGGCTTCAGCCCCAGCATTTT,CASSLADRGLQPQHF,TRBJ1-5,TRBD1,few,15,TRBV7-6
TGCGCCAGCAGCATTACAGGGGGTGATTATCAGCCCCAGCATTTT,CASSITGGDYQPQHF,TRBJ1-5,TRBD1,NA,15,TRBV5-1
TGCAGTGCTTTGGGGGCGGGGGGTAACACCGGGGAGCTGTTTTTT,CSALGAGGNTGELFF,TRBJ2-2,TRBD2,NA,15,TRBV20-1
TGTGCCAGCAGCCCTCAGATAGGCAGAGGCACAGATACGCAGTATTTT,CASSPQIGRGTDTQYF,TRBJ2-3,NA,NA,16,TRBV7-2
TGTGCCAGCAGCCGAAGTTCCGGGACAGGGGCGACCTGGAACACTGAAGCTTTCTTT,CASSRSSGTGATWNTEAFF,TRBJ1-1,TRBD1,NA,19,TRBV7-9
TGTGCCACCAGTACGGGGGGGTACGCCACTGAAGCTTTCTTT,CATSTGGYATEAFF,TRBJ1-1,NA,few,14,TRBV24-1
TGTGCCAGCAGCTCCCCGACTAGCGACACAGATACGCAGTATTTT,CASSSPTSDTDTQYF,TRBJ2-3,TRBD2,NA,15,TRBV7-3
TGTGCCAGCAGCGTAGACGGGTGGACTGAAGCTTTCTTT,CASSVDGWTEAFF,TRBJ1-1,NA,NA,13,TRBV9
TGTGCCAGCAGTTACTTTGGGGTCGGGCAGTCCCAGCATTTT,CASSYFGVGQSQHF,TRBJ1-5,NA,NA,14,TRBV6-5
TGTGCCAGCAGCGTCAGCGGGGGTAAGGGGGATACGCAGTATTTT,CASSVSGGKGDTQYF,TRBJ2-3,TRBD2,NA,15,TRBV9
TGTGCCAGTGGTTATAGAGAGACCCAGTTCTTC,CASGYRETQFF,TRBJ2-1,NA,NA,11,TRBV6-5
TGCAGGACGGGACTAGCGAAACGCACAGATACGCAGTATTTT,CRTGLAKRTDTQYF,TRBJ2-3,TRBD2,NA,14,TRBV20-1
TGCGCCAGCAGCTATCCGGGACAGGGGCTGACCTACGAGCAGTACTTC,CASSYPGQGLTYEQYF,TRBJ2-7,TRBD1,NA,16,TRBV5-1
TGTGCCACCAGCAGAGACCGGAATTACGAGCAGTACTTC,CATSRDRNYEQYF,TRBJ2-7,NA,NA,13,TRBV15
TGTGCCAGCAGTATCTCAGATACGCAGTATTTT,CASSISDTQYF,TRBJ2-3,NA,few,11,TRBV12-3/TRBV12-4
TGCAGTGCTAGAGATGAGGGGCCCGATACGCAGTATTTT,CSARDEGPDTQYF,TRBJ2-3,NA,NA,13,TRBV20-1
TGTGCCAGCAGCTTAACCAGGGCTGAGCAGTTCTTC,CASSLTRAEQFF,TRBJ2-1,NA,NA,12,TRBV7-9
TGCGCCAGCAGCCCCCGGTCCAGACGCTCCTACGAGCAGTACTTC,CASSPRSRRSYEQYF,TRBJ2-7,NA,few,15,TRBV5-1
TGTGCCAGCAGCTCCCCCCCCTCCGGCGTGGGGAACACTGAAGCTTTCTTT,CASSSPPSGVGNTEAFF,TRBJ1-1,NA,NA,17,TRBV7-6
TGTGCCAGCAGCTCCGTGGGGGGGTACTATGGCTACACCTTC,CASSSVGGYYGYTF,TRBJ1-2,NA,few,14,TRBV7-2
TGTGCCAGCAGCGCTCATCGGACCGAAAACACTGAAGCTTTCTTT,CASSAHRTENTEAFF,TRBJ1-1,NA,NA,15,TRBV9
TGTGCCAGCAGTACCGGGACAGGTCGCACCGGGGAGCTGTTTTTT,CASSTGTGRTGELFF,TRBJ2-2,TRBD1,NA,15,TRBV12-3/TRBV12-4
TGTGCCAGCAGTATCCCGTTGGGATCAGGTAACACTGAAGCTTTCTTT,CASSIPLGSGNTEAFF,TRBJ1-1,NA,NA,16,TRBV28
TGTGCCAGCAGCTGTGGACCGAGAGCGCAGTTCTTC,CASSCGPRAQFF,TRBJ2-1,NA,NA,12,TRBV13
TGTGCCAGCAGTTTGGAGTTAATTAGGACACTCCGGGGCTACGAGCAGTACTTC,CASSLELIRTLRGYEQYF,TRBJ2-7,NA,many,18,TRBV28
TGCAGCGTTGAAGACTCAGGGCAAGCTTTCTTT,CSVEDSGQAFF,TRBJ1-1,NA,NA,11,TRBV29-1
TGTGCCAGCAGTTTTAAGGGACCTAGCAATCAGCCCCAGCATTTT,CASSFKGPSNQPQHF,TRBJ1-5,NA,NA,15,TRBV12-3/TRBV12-4
TGTGCCAGCAGCACCTTTACAGGGGGGGGCAATCAGCCCCAGCATTTT,CASSTFTGGGNQPQHF,TRBJ1-5,TRBD1,NA,16,TRBV7-9
TGCAGTGCTAGAGTGGAGGGATTGCAAAACATTCAGTACTTC,CSARVEGLQNIQYF,TRBJ2-4,NA,NA,14,TRBV20-1
TGCGCCAGCAGCCAAGGAACTTCTAGGGGCTACGAGCAGTACTTC,CASSQGTSRGYEQYF,TRBJ2-7,NA,few,15,TRBV4-3
TGTGCCAGCCATGCTGTCGGGGCTGATGGCACAGATACGCAGTATTTT,CASHAVGADGTDTQYF,TRBJ2-3,NA,NA,16,TRBV12-3/TRBV12-4
TGTGCCAGCAGCCCCCCTCCTAGGGGGCGTTTGTCTAGCGGGGGTAACACCGGGGAGCTGTTTTTT,CASSPPPRGRLSSGGNTGELFF,TRBJ2-2,TRBD2,NA,22,TRBV11-2
TGTGCCAGCAGTGGCAGTTACTACAATGAGCAGTTCTTC,CASSGSYYNEQFF,TRBJ2-1,NA,NA,13,TRBV27
TGCGCCAGCAGCTTGGCGCGGGGGGCCGCCCTCCAAGAGACCCAGTACTTC,CASSLARGAALQETQYF,TRBJ2-5,TRBD2,NA,17,TRBV5-1
TGCAGTGCCAACAGGATAAAAGATACGCAGTATTTT,CSANRIKDTQYF,TRBJ2-3,NA,NA,12,TRBV20-1
TGTGCCAGCAGCGTAGACCTAGGGGTATGTGAGCAGTACTTC,CASSVDLGVCEQYF,TRBJ2-5,NA,NA,14,TRBV9
TGTGCCAGCAGTTTATTCGGGCAGACAGTATACAATGAGCAGTTCTTC,CASSLFGQTVYNEQFF,TRBJ2-1,NA,once,16,TRBV12-3/TRBV12-4
TGTGCCAGCAGCCAAAAACGGGGGGGCTTCCAAGAGACCCAGTACTTC,CASSQKRGGFQETQYF,TRBJ2-5,TRBD2,NA,16,TRBV7-9
TGTGCCAGCAGCGTAGGGGGGACGGTCCCAATGAGGGGCTACACCTTC,CASSVGGTVPMRGYTF,TRBJ1-2,NA,once,16,TRBV9
TGCGCCAGCAGCCAAGGGAGGGTTAGCACAGATACGCAGTATTTT,CASSQGRVSTDTQYF,TRBJ2-3,NA,NA,15,TRBV4-3
TGCGCCAGCAGCCGAACCGACGGGGCCAGCAGTGAAAAACTGTTTTTT,CASSRTDGASSEKLFF,TRBJ1-4,NA,NA,16,TRBV4-1
TGCAGTGCTAGAGACCCGACTAGCGGGGGCCGGGAGACCCAGTACTTC,CSARDPTSGGRETQYF,TRBJ2-5,TRBD2,NA,16,TRBV20-1
TGTGCCAGCAGTCTCGGGACAGGCCTTGGCTGCACCTTC,CASSLGTGLGCTF,TRBJ1-2,TRBD1,NA,13,TRBV28
TGTGCCAGCAGCGTAGACGTGTACAGCGGCTATGGCTACACCTTC,CASSVDVYSGYGYTF,TRBJ1-2,NA,few,15,TRBV9
TGCAGTGCTAGACGGGACCCCTACAATGAGCGGTTCTTC,CSARRDPYNERFF,TRBJ2-1,NA,NA,13,TRBV20-1